This section outlines one T cell receptor (beta chain) sequence together with its context. PCR amplification relied on 60 Vbeta primers (plus 13 Jbeta primers). This table comes from immunoSEQ multiplex PCR, and its TCRdb copy is limited to in-frame clones, with some not included. The sample lists some 190,000 clones; 75% to 90% were seen once. This sample was taken from a study of cytomegalovirus exposure and HLA in healthy donors. The CDR3 totals 12 residues. Trimming cost V 4 bases and J 7 bases, with 12 bases left between them. Germline V lookup: CDR1 SGHRS, CDR2 YFSETQ. Sequenced input: PBMCs. This sequence was found in a man aged 25 to 40 in good health and CMV-seronegative. This chain uses TRBV5-1 with TRBJ2-7; a weak D match, TRBD1 (6 bases). The CDR3 sequence: CASSINQGEQYF. CDR3 sequence (DNA): TGCGCCAGCAGCATAAATCAGGGGGAGCAGTACTTC.